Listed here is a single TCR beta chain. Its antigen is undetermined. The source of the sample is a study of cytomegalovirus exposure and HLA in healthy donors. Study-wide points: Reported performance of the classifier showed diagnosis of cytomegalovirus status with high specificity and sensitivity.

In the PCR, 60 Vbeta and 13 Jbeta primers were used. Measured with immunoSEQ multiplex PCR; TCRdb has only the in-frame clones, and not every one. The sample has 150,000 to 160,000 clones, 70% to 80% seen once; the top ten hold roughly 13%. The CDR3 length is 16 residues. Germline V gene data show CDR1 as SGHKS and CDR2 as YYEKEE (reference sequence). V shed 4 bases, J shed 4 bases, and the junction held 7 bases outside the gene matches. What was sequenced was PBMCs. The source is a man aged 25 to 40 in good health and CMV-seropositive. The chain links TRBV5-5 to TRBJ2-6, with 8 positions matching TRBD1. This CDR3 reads CASSPGQGTGANVLTF. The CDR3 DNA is TGTGCCAGCAGCCCAGGACAGGGAACCGGGGCCAACGTCCTGACTTTC.